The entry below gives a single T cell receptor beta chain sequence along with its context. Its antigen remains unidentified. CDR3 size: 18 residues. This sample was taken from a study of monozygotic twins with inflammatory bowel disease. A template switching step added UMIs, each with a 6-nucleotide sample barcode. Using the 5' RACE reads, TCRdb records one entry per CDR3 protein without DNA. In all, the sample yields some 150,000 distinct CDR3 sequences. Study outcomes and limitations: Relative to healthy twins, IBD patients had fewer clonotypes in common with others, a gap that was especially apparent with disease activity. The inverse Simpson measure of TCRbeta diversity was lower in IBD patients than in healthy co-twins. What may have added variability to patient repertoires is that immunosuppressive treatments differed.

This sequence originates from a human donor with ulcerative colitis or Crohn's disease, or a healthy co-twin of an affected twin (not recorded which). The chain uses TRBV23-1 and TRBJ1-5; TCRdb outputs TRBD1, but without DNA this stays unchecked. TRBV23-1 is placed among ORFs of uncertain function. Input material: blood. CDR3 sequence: CASRGTGRSFEGNQPQHF.